This TCR beta chain is from a study of metastatic and nonmetastatic thyroid tumors. Study in general: From malignant and benign thyroid patients, repertoires in blood and in tumor or nodule tissue were compared.

All patients were treatment-naive before thyroid surgery. This clone was counted many times. MiXCR was used by TCRdb to re-call the PCR reads. Of roughly 15,000 clones listed, about an eighth were seen once; the top ten hold 13% to 15%. Trimming at V came to 2 bases and at J to 2 bases, leaving 4 bases not matched to a gene. The CDR3 covers 17 residues. Germline assignment: CDR1 SGHNT and CDR2 YYREEE (reference sequence). The source of this sequence is a female donor with papillary thyroid cancer or a benign thyroid nodule (not recorded which). Some clones in this sample may be carry-over from other donors' samples. The chain joins TRBV5-4 to TRBJ2-7; TRBD2 agrees at 16 bases. The sequencing input was blood. CDR3 amino acids: CASSLPGLAGGPYEQYF. CDR3 nucleotides: TGTGCCAGCAGCTTACCGGGACTAGCGGGAGGGCCCTACGAGCAGTACTTC.